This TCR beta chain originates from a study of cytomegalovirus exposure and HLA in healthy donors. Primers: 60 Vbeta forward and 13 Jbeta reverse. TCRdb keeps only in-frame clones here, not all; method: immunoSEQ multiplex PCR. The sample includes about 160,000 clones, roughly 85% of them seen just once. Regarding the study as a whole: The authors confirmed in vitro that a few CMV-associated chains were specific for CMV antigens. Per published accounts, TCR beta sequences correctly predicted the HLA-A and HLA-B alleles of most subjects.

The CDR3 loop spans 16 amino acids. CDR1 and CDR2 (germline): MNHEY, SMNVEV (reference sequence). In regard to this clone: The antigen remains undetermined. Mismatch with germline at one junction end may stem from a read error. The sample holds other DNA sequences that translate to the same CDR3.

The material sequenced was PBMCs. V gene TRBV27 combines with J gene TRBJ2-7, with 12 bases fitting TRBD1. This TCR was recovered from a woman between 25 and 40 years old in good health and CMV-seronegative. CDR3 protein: CARYRDRGPNSYEQYF. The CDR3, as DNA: TGCGCCCGCTACCGGGACAGGGGGCCAAACTCCTACGAGCAGTACTTC.